Detailed here is one T cell receptor beta chain. Antigen unknown. CDR1 is DFQATT, CDR2 SNEGSKA, per germline (reference sequence). The V and J ends lost 1 base and 5 bases respectively, with 17 bases between them. The CDR3 consists of 15 residues. TCRdb processed the RT-PCR reads anew with MiXCR; each CDR3 protein has one entry. The profile shows over 450,000 distinct CDR3 sequences, 10% to 15% of them singletons. These data come from a study of response to subunit inactivated influenza vaccine. General study results and limits: Authors proposed each seasonal influenza vaccination draws in few new T cells.

Sequences were derived from PBMCs from blood, sampled about 6 weeks after vaccination. The sequence derives from a middle-aged man who received an inactivated influenza vaccine. The chain has TRBV20-1 and TRBJ2-5; D may be TRBD1 or TRBD2 (5 bases each). The CDR3 loop is CSARVVGTLGETQYF. The DNA of the CDR3 is TGCAGTGCTAGAGTTGTTGGGACGCTGGGGGAGACCCAGTACTTC.